The 23 T cell receptor beta chains reported below all come from one sample, sequenced in a study of cytomegalovirus exposure and HLA in healthy donors. Primers for the PCR totalled 60 Vbeta and 13 Jbeta. Clones were read by immunoSEQ multiplex PCR, and TCRdb kept only the in-frame ones, dropping some. This sample has around 170,000 clones, with approximately 82% found just once. Source material: PBMCs. The receptors derive from a male donor in good health and CMV-seronegative.

This chain joins TRBV25-1 and TRBJ1-2; unclear D gene. CDR1 is MGHDK and CDR2 is SYGVNS in the germline V gene. Trimming took 3 bases from V and 0 from J, leaving 2 bases between them. The length of the CDR3 is 12 residues. CDR3 residues: CASSDTNYGYTF. The CDR3 coding sequence is TGTGCCAGCAGTGATACTAACTATGGCTACACCTTC.

The chain joins TRBV29-1 to TRBJ1-2; 7 bases agree with TRBD1. Per germline, CDR1 SQVTM and CDR2 ANQGSEA. The CDR3 totals 13 residues. The V and J ends lost 4 bases and 4 bases, in that order; junction bases with no gene match: 6. Here the CDR3 reads CSVGGQSRYGYTF. CDR3 nucleotides: TGCAGCGTTGGGGGACAGAGCCGCTATGGCTACACCTTC.

In this sample, this clone turned up once. The genes are TRBV6-1 and TRBJ1-1; the D gene is possibly TRBD1 (6 bases). CDR3 length: 13 amino acids. Germline CDR1 is MNHNS and CDR2 is SASEGT. V was cut by 4 bases and J by 2 bases, with 8 bases left in between. CDR3 nucleotides: TGTGCCAGCAGTGTGACAGGTAACACTGAAGCTTTCTTT. It is translated as CASSVTGNTEAFF.

The rearrangement joins TRBV6-5 to TRBJ1-2; D is undetermined. The CDR3 runs to 13 residues. The germline V gene encodes CDR1 MNHEY and CDR2 SVGAGI. Between the trimmed V and J ends, which lost 2 bases and 8 bases, there was a span of 12 bases. DNA of the CDR3: TGTGCCAGCAGTTACGAGCCCGCATGGGGCTACACCTTC. Amino acids: CASSYEPAWGYTF.

The CDR3 DNA sequence: TGTGCCAGCAGCTTAGCCGACAGGGGGCTCGGTGAGACCCAGTACTTC. Translation: CASSLADRGLGETQYF. The rearrangement uses TRBV7-9 and TRBJ2-5; 10 bases fit TRBD1. J was trimmed by 5 bases and V by 0 bases; bases with no gene match: 6. From germline, CDR1 is SEHNR and CDR2 FQNEAQ (reference sequence). The CDR3 extends over 16 amino acids.

This clone has a single count. The chain uses TRBV11-3 and TRBJ1-4; D is possibly TRBD1 (5 bases). Germline assignment: CDR1 SGHNT and CDR2 YENEEA. CDR3 length: 15 amino acids. Trimming left V 5 bases short and J 7 bases short, with 17 bases between. CDR3 loop: CASSPGLRDSEKLFF. CDR3 nucleotide sequence: TGTGCCAGCAGCCCGGGGCTCAGGGACTCTGAAAAACTGTTTTTT. The entire variable domain, with the rest obtained from reference TRBV11-3 and TRBJ1-4, is as follows: EAGVVQSPRYKIIEKKQPVAFWCNPISGHNTLYWYLQNLGQGPELLIRYENEEAVDDSQLPKDRFSAERLKGVDSTLKIQPAELGDSAVYLCASSPGLRDSEKLFFGSGTQLSVL.

The chain combines TRBV11-2 with TRBJ2-7; 10 nucleotides line up with TRBD2. The CDR3 spans 14 residues. Per germline, CDR1 SGHAT and CDR2 FQNNGV. V lost 5 bases to trimming and J lost 2 bases; unmatched junction nucleotides: 3. CDR3 in DNA: TGTGCCAGCAGCCTCACTAGCGGGACCTACGAGCAGTACTTC. Protein sequence: CASSLTSGTYEQYF. Full variable domain (missing parts from reference TRBV11-2 and TRBJ2-7): EAGVAQSPRYKIIEKRQSVAFWCNPISGHATLYWYQQILGQGPKLLIQFQNNGVVDDSQLPKDRFSAERLKGVDSTLKIQPAKLEDSAVYLCASSLTSGTYEQYFGPGTRLTVT.

The table lists this clone with a count of one. V is TRBV2 and J is TRBJ2-3; TRBD1 agrees at 7 bases. CDR1 and CDR2 (germline): SNHLY, FYNNEI. Trimming at V came to 6 bases and at J to 0 bases, leaving 3 bases not matched to a gene. This CDR3 contains 14 residues. The CDR3 DNA reads TGTGCCAGCAGGTTGACAGGGAGCACAGATACGCAGTATTTT. Protein product: CASRLTGSTDTQYF.

The chain links TRBV28 to TRBJ1-2, with D unclear. Trimming took off 2 bases at V and 5 bases at J, with 9 bases between the two ends. The germline gives CDR1 MDHEN, CDR2 SYDVKM. The CDR3 is 13 residues long. CDR3 bases: TGTGCCAGCAGTTTAATGGGCGGGTATGGCTACACCTTC. Amino acid sequence: CASSLMGGYGYTF.

V usage is TRBV9 and J usage is TRBJ1-3; TRBD1 agrees at 8 bases. The V and J ends lost 4 bases and 14 bases, in that order; junction bases with no gene match: 11. Per germline, CDR1 SGDLS and CDR2 YYNGEE. The CDR3 length is 13 residues. The CDR3 here is CASSPAGGPPVYF. DNA of the CDR3: TGTGCCAGCAGCCCCGCAGGGGGCCCCCCGGTATATTTT.

The chain is built from TRBV5-1 and TRBJ2-2, with a weak D call TRBD2 (5 bases). Per germline, CDR1 SGHRS and CDR2 YFSETQ. V gave up 6 bases and J gave up 1 base, with 16 bases separating them. The CDR3 runs to 16 residues. The CDR3 coding sequence is TGCGCCAGCAACCCGTCGATCGGGGAGAACACCGGGGAGCTGTTTTTT. It specifies CASNPSIGENTGELFF.

The rearrangement links TRBV27 to TRBJ2-5, with a weak D call TRBD1 (5 bases). Germline CDR1 reads MNHEY; CDR2 reads SMNVEV (reference sequence). The CDR3 extends over 14 amino acids. V shed 5 bases and J shed 5 bases, with 15 bases lying between them. The CDR3 loop reads CASSPQGTYETQYF. The DNA of the CDR3 is TGTGCCAGCAGTCCCCAGGGAACCTACGAGACCCAGTACTTC.

The V gene is TRBV5-1, the J gene TRBJ1-1; no clear D. Germline V gives CDR1 SGHRS, CDR2 YFSETQ. Trimming stripped 0 bases from V and 5 bases from J, with 11 bases between. This CDR3 spans 14 amino acids. CDR3 residues: CASSLADSGTEAFF. As DNA, the CDR3 is TGCGCCAGCAGCTTGGCAGATTCGGGAACTGAAGCTTTCTTT.

The chain recombines TRBV10-2 with TRBJ1-2; D gene unclear. Trimming cost V 8 bases and J 4 bases, with 14 bases left between them. This CDR3 is built from 13 residues. Per the germline V gene, CDR1 is WSHSY and CDR2 is SAAADI. The CDR3 spells CASSGGYSYGYTF. CDR3 nucleotide sequence: TGCGCCAGCTCAGGCGGGTACTCCTATGGCTACACCTTC.

The J gene is TRBJ2-7, the V gene TRBV7-8; 11 bases align to TRBD2. The CDR3 contains 14 residues. Germline lookup yields CDR1 SGHVS and CDR2 FQNEAQ. The V segment lost 4 bases and the J segment 3 bases; nucleotides outside the gene matches: 2. DNA for the CDR3: TGTGCCAGCAGCTCGGGACTAGCGGTCTACGAGCAGTACTTC. This encodes CASSSGLAVYEQYF.

V is TRBV5-1 and J is TRBJ2-2, with TRBD2 matching over 9 bases. Trimming cost V 6 bases and J 0 bases; bases outside gene matches: 9. Germline CDR1 SGHRS, CDR2 YFSETQ. The CDR3 contains 17 residues. The CDR3 loop is CASTQASGVPNTGELFF. The DNA of the CDR3 is TGCGCCAGCACCCAGGCTAGCGGGGTACCGAACACCGGGGAGCTGTTTTTT.

The V call is TRBV9, the J call TRBJ2-2; 10 bases align to TRBD2. There are 15 residues in the CDR3. Germline CDR1 reads SGDLS; CDR2 reads YYNGEE. V dropped 3 bases and J dropped 6; count of bases not matched to a gene: 5. The CDR3 protein is CASSASGSPPGELFF. CDR3 bases: TGTGCCAGCAGCGCTAGCGGGAGCCCTCCCGGGGAGCTGTTTTTT.

Concerning this clone itself: Other nucleotide sequences in the sample specify the same CDR3. The chain couples TRBV18 to TRBJ1-5; TRBD1 matches 9 bases. The CDR3 is 15 residues long. Unmatched junction bases numbered 0, after V lost 2 bases and J lost 1 base. Per germline, CDR1 KGHSH and CDR2 LQKENI. CDR3 sequence (DNA): TGTGCCAGCTCACCAGGACAGGGGAGCAATCAGCCCCAGCATTTT. It codes for CASSPGQGSNQPQHF.

V is TRBV5-1 and J is TRBJ1-6; TRBD1 matches 8 bases. Looked up from germline, CDR1 is SGHRS and CDR2 is YFSETQ. V was clipped by 4 bases and J by 5 bases; unmatched bases: 8. There are 16 residues in the CDR3. The CDR3 sequence is CASSGPGQGNNSPLHF. The CDR3 region has the DNA TGCGCCAGCAGCGGCCCCGGACAGGGTAATAATTCACCCCTCCACTTT.

The chain links TRBV6-6 to TRBJ1-2; TRBD1 matches at 9 bases. The CDR3 length is 13 residues. Per germline, CDR1 MNHNY and CDR2 SVGAGI (reference sequence). The junction had 6 bases not matched to a gene; V was cut back by 5 bases and J by 8 bases. DNA for the CDR3: TGTGCCAGCAGTCCTACAGGGGGCTACGGCTACACCTTC. As protein: CASSPTGGYGYTF.

This clone has a handful of counts. This rearrangement joins TRBV9 to TRBJ2-1, with 7 bases that match TRBD2. The ends lost 1 base at V and 5 bases at J; junction bases unmatched: 6. This CDR3 spans 15 amino acids. The germline V gene has CDR1 SGDLS and CDR2 YYNGEE. DNA for the CDR3: TGTGCCAGCAGCGTAAGTCTAGCGGCCAACAATGAGCAGTTCTTC. Its protein product is CASSVSLAANNEQFF.

The genes are TRBV28 and TRBJ2-5; TRBD1 might be the D (6 bases). The end of the DNA aligns better with TRBJ2-7, so the J call may be wrong. Per the germline V gene, CDR1 is MDHEN and CDR2 is SYDVKM. This CDR3 spans 15 amino acids. In DNA, the CDR3 is TGTGCCAGCAGTCCGGAACAGGGAGCTGGTTACGAGCAGTACTTC. Translation gives CASSPEQGAGYEQYF.

The V gene is TRBV5-1, the J gene TRBJ2-1; the match to TRBD2 covers 11 bases. This CDR3 is 15 amino acids long. V shed 4 bases, J shed 8 bases, and the junction held 8 bases outside the gene matches. Germline V CDR1 and CDR2: SGHRS, YFSETQ. The CDR3 loop is CASSPSSGGLDEQFF. In DNA, the CDR3 is TGCGCCAGCAGCCCCTCTAGCGGGGGGCTCGATGAGCAGTTCTTC.